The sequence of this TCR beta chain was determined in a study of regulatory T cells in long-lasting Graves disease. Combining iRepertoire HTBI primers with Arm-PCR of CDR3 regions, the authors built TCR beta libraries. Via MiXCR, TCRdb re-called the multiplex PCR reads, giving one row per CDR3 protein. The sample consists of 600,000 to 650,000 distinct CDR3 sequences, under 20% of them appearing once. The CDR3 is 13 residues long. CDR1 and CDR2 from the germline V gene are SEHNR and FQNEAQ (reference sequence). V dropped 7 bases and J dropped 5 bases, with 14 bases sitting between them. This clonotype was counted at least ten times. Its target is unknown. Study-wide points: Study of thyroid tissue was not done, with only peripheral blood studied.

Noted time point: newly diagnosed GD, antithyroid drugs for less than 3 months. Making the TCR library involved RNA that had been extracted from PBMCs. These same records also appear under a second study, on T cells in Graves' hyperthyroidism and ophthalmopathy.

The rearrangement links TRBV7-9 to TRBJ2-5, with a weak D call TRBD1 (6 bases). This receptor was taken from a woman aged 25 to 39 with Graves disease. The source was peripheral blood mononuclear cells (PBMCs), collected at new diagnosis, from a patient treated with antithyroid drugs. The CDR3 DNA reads TGTGCCAGCAACCTAGGGGGACGGGAGACCCAGTACTTC. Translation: CASNLGGRETQYF.